These 2 T cell receptor beta chains originate from one sample sequenced in a study of cytomegalovirus exposure and HLA in healthy donors. PCR was performed using 60 Vbeta and 13 Jbeta primers. Using immunoSEQ multiplex PCR, the repertoire was profiled, and TCRdb retains in-frame clones only, with some absent. Seen here are 150,000 to 200,000 clones, around four fifths observed once, and the top ten hold approximately 0.8%. The sequenced sample consisted of PBMCs. The source of these receptors is a woman aged 18-29 years in good health and CMV-seronegative.

The chain has TRBV29-1 and TRBJ1-2; D may be TRBD1 (5 bases). Germline loops: CDR1 SQVTM, CDR2 ANQGSEA. Trimming removed 7 bases from V and 8 bases from J, with 17 bases in between. This CDR3 contains 12 residues. The CDR3 sequence: CSATQGKRGYTF. CDR3 coding DNA: TGCAGCGCGACTCAGGGAAAACGGGGCTACACCTTC.

The chain couples TRBV10-3 to TRBJ1-2; 8 nucleotides align to TRBD1. The CDR3 is 14 residues long. Germline CDR1 reads ENHRY; CDR2 reads SYGVKD. The V gene end was trimmed by 10 bases and the J gene end by 0 bases; junction bases not matched to a gene: 7. CDR3 sequence reads: CASRKQGANYGYTF. CDR3 nucleotide sequence: TGTGCCAGCAGAAAACAGGGGGCTAACTATGGCTACACCTTC.